This T cell receptor beta chain was captured by sequencing in a study of graft-versus-host responses after intestinal transplantation. Looking at the study overall: Anti-thymocyte globulin induction was given to all recipients, followed by tacrolimus and steroids for around three years. Study findings and constraints: Peak circulating GvH clone levels tracked with early post-transplant HvG declines. Patients with graft-donor T cell macrochimerism had high graft-versus-host to host-versus-graft clonal ratios in allografts. Recipient bone marrow held GvH clones, some seen earlier in ileum or blood.

Concerning this clone itself: Its antigen is undetermined.

Produced via immunoSEQ multiplex PCR; TCRdb's table is partial and in-frame only. This sample has over 9,500 clones; 85% to 95% occur once, and the top ten carry 2% to 2.5%. This CDR3 has 14 residues. Trimming removed 0 bases at V and 1 base at J, with 9 bases between. Germline loops: CDR1 GTSNPN, CDR2 SVGIG (reference sequence). The TCR comes from a human patient who received an intestinal transplant, so some T cells may come from the graft donor. Specimen: PBMCs, collected 8 days after intestinal transplant. The rearrangement uses TRBV30 and TRBJ1-1; D is undetermined. CDR3 loop: CAWSVHLKNTEAFF. CDR3 nucleotide sequence: TGTGCCTGGAGTGTACATCTCAAGAACACTGAAGCTTTCTTT.